These 9 T cell receptor beta chains were sequenced from one sample in a study of T-cell memory formation after mild COVID-19 (dated by TCRdb to the early 2020s). The method was 5' RACE. These reads were obtained on an Illumina NovaSeq 6000. The public reads were reprocessed in TCRdb via fastp at Q25 and MiXCR, keeping in-frame beta chains. All rows with the same CDR3 protein become a single entry with the most common DNA and genes. Counted in this sample were 400,000 to 450,000 distinct CDR3 sequences; roughly 18% of them appeared once. The ten largest clones take up 20% to 25% of the sample. Input material: PBMCs or a T cell subset sorted from them (not recorded which). The receptors come from a man aged 18 to 29 who had mild COVID-19 (a few samples of this study predate the infection). The sample titles of this study are shuffled in the database, so cell type and time point are left out; the donor was told from shared clones.

This clonotype was detected a few times. The chain is built from TRBV4-2 and TRBJ1-4; D is unresolved. The CDR3 has 15 amino acids. Looked up from germline, CDR1 is LGHNA and CDR2 is YNFKEQ. Trimming removed 1 base at V and 7 bases at J, with 13 bases between. CDR3 bases: TGTGCCAGCAGCCAAGGGGATGTCCTTACTGAAAAACTGTTTTTT. Encoded protein: CASSQGDVLTEKLFF.

The chain employs TRBV12-3 or TRBV12-4 and TRBJ2-2; D gene uncertain. CDR3 length: 14 amino acids. V dropped 5 bases and J dropped 6 bases, with 13 bases sitting between them. The CDR3 coding sequence is TGTGCCAGCAGTGTGTCAGTGGGATCCGGGGAGCTGTTTTTT. It translates to CASSVSVGSGELFF.

This clonotype was counted a few times. The chain recombines TRBV29-1 with TRBJ1-1; weak D call: TRBD1 (5 bases). The CDR3 loop spans 13 amino acids. The ends were cut back, 1 base at V and 1 base at J, with 7 bases in the middle. The germline gives CDR1 SQVTM, CDR2 ANQGSEA. The CDR3 is CSVEGTQNTEAFF. CDR3 sequence (DNA): TGCAGCGTTGAAGGGACACAGAACACTGAAGCTTTCTTT.

The chain combines TRBV20-1 with TRBJ2-3, with 13 bases identical to TRBD2. CDR1 is DFQATT, CDR2 SNEGSKA, per germline (reference sequence). With V trimmed by 1 base and J by 2 bases, 3 bases remained unmatched. The CDR3 runs to 16 residues. The CDR3 DNA reads TGCAGTGCTAGAGGACTAGCGGGGGGCCTCACAGATACGCAGTATTTT. Protein: CSARGLAGGLTDTQYF.

This rearrangement joins TRBV20-1 to TRBJ1-2; the D gene is possibly TRBD1 (5 bases). The length of the CDR3 is 14 residues. V dropped 5 bases and J dropped 8 bases, with 21 bases sitting between them. Germline CDR1 reads DFQATT; CDR2 reads SNEGSKA (reference sequence). In nucleotides, the CDR3 is TGCAGTGCTCGAAACCGGGGGGGAGTGAAGGGCTACACCTTC. Translated: CSARNRGGVKGYTF.

This clonotype was observed a few times. The chain couples TRBV19 to TRBJ1-1; possibly TRBD1 for D (5 bases). The V and J ends lost 9 bases and 1 base respectively, with 15 bases between them. The CDR3 consists of 14 residues. In germline, CDR1 is LNHDA, CDR2 SQIVND (reference sequence). This chain's CDR3 is CASNPGQGNTEAFF. CDR3 bases: TGTGCCAGCAACCCCGGGCAGGGGAACACTGAAGCTTTCTTT.

This clonotype came up many times. V is TRBV5-1 and J is TRBJ2-1, with D maybe TRBD2 (5 bases). Trimming left V 0 bases short and J 6 bases short, with 13 bases between. The CDR3 has 15 residues. Germline loops: CDR1 SGHRS, CDR2 YFSETQ. The CDR3 DNA reads TGCGCCAGCAGCTTGGCCGTTCTAGCAAGCAATGAGCAGTTCTTC. It encodes CASSLAVLASNEQFF.

The chain is built from TRBV5-1 and TRBJ2-3; no clear D. CDR1 is SGHRS, CDR2 YFSETQ, per germline. This CDR3 comprises 16 residues. V lost 2 bases and J lost 5, with 18 bases in between. CDR3 protein: CASSFGIEPWIDTQYF. CDR3 DNA: TGCGCCAGCAGCTTCGGAATTGAGCCCTGGATAGATACGCAGTATTTT.

This chain joins TRBV20-1 and TRBJ2-3; 7 bases line up with TRBD2. The length of the CDR3 is 12 residues. Germline assignment: CDR1 DFQATT and CDR2 SNEGSKA (reference sequence). Trimming at V came to 0 bases and at J to 12 bases, leaving 6 bases not matched to a gene. The CDR3 reads CSARDPGGGQYF. The CDR3 region has the DNA TGCAGTGCTAGAGATCCGGGGGGAGGCCAGTATTTT.